Sequencing of this TCR beta chain was carried out in a study of blood T cells in healthy people across ages. Study outcomes and limitations: Bulk PBMC profiling left naive and antigen-experienced comparisons inconclusive.

Comment on this clonotype: No antigen is known for it. This may come from a read error, since a much larger clone is one base off.

This CDR3 contains 16 residues. J gave up 0 bases and V 6 bases, and 3 bases lay outside the gene matches. With a J-beta primer mix and a sample-barcoded 5' primer, a second PCR ran about 6 to 11 cycles. Template switching added a 12-random-nucleotide identifier to every cDNA molecule. In TCRdb, the 5' RACE reads were re-called with MiXCR into one record per CDR3 protein. The sample lists about 1.1 million distinct CDR3 sequences; less than 45% were seen once. This sequence joins TRBV12-3 or TRBV12-4 and TRBJ2-3; 13 bases match TRBD2. Sequenced input: blood. This TCR was sampled from a man aged 18 to 30 in good health. The CDR3 sequence is CASSQTSGGSTDTQYF. The CDR3 DNA sequence: TGTGCCAGCAGCCAGACTAGCGGGGGGAGCACAGATACGCAGTATTTT.